This paragraph covers one T cell receptor (beta chain) sequence. What it binds is not known. These data originate in a study of beta chain features in type 1 diabetes. Study background: No patient-donor differences in age, gender, total cells or subset yield.

A single heparinised draw of around 110 mL on average was taken per donor. What was sequenced were expressed TCRB transcripts, since all of the isolated RNA had been reverse transcribed. Using immunoSEQ multiplex PCR, the repertoire was profiled, and TCRdb retains in-frame clones only, with some absent. Here the sample spans over 150,000 clones, about a tenth being singletons. This CDR3 contains 15 residues. V lost 1 base, J lost 3 bases, and 13 bases lay in between. CDR1 LGHNA and CDR2 YSLEER come from the germline V gene. General study points: Type 1 diabetes patients had VDJ junctions that carried fewer insertions and more deletions. In all four CD4+ subsets, TCRB CDR3 length was significantly, moderately reduced in type 1 diabetes.

The chain combines TRBV4-3 with TRBJ2-7; a weak D match, TRBD1 (6 bases). Sequenced material: central memory CD4+ T cells from blood. The receptor was derived from a man aged 30 to 45 with type 1 diabetes. CDR3 sequence: CASSQADRKDYEQYF. Written as DNA, the CDR3 is TGCGCCAGCAGCCAAGCAGACAGGAAGGACTACGAGCAGTACTTC.